The 25 T cell receptor beta chains below come from one sample, sequenced in a study of blood T cell repertoires in COVID-19. Produced via immunoSEQ multiplex PCR; TCRdb's table is partial and in-frame only. The sample holds about 120,000 clones; nearly 90% are singletons and the top ten take 4.8%. Source material: peripheral blood. These receptors came from a human donor in a cohort sampled during active COVID-19.

The CDR3 protein is CASSQVAGVGNEQFF. CDR3 sequence (DNA): TGTGCCAGCAGCCAGGTAGCGGGAGTGGGCAATGAGCAGTTCTTC. The chain combines TRBV3-1 (or the pseudogene TRBV3-2) with TRBJ2-1; 9 positions match TRBD2. V lost 3 bases and J lost 6; bases outside the gene matches: 6. CDR1 LGHDT and CDR2 YNNKEL come from the germline V gene (reference sequence). The CDR3 has 15 residues.

This clone was counted between two and nine times. This rearrangement joins TRBV5-4 to TRBJ2-2; D gene unclear. V was pared by 1 base and J by 7 bases, with 14 bases between. CDR3 length: 15 amino acids. Germline CDR1 and CDR2: SGHNT and YYREEE (reference sequence). CDR3 sequence (DNA): TGTGCCAGCAGCTTGTCCAACTTGGTGAGCGGGGAGCTGTTTTTT. Translation gives CASSLSNLVSGELFF.

In its sample, this clone ranks as medium-sized. CDR3 residues: CASSLNGQGGNTEAFF. The CDR3 DNA is TGTGCCAGCAGCTTAAACGGACAGGGCGGTAACACTGAAGCTTTCTTT. The chain links TRBV7-2 to TRBJ1-1; 8 bases align to TRBD1. Per the germline V gene, CDR1 is SGHTA and CDR2 is FQGNSA. The CDR3 spans 16 residues. V was pared by 2 bases and J by 2 bases, with 7 bases of the junction left unmatched.

The J gene is TRBJ2-1, the V gene TRBV5-1; TRBD2 matches at 7 bases. Unmatched junction bases numbered 3, after V lost 1 base and J lost 5 bases. The CDR3 consists of 14 residues. From germline, CDR1 is SGHRS and CDR2 YFSETQ. The CDR3 loop reads CASSLWLADNEQFF. CDR3 DNA sequence: TGCGCCAGCAGCTTGTGGCTAGCGGACAATGAGCAGTTCTTC.

The chain is built from TRBV6-5 and TRBJ2-5; the D gene is possibly TRBD2 (6 bases). CDR1 is MNHEY and CDR2 is SVGAGI in the germline V gene. The ends were cut back, 4 bases at V and 5 bases at J, with 14 bases in the middle. The CDR3 extends over 14 amino acids. The CDR3 here is CASSSLRGRETQYF. In DNA, the CDR3 is TGTGCCAGCAGTTCTCTTCGGGGGAGGGAGACCCAGTACTTC.

The CDR3 is CASSEEGATIYF. The CDR3 DNA sequence: TGTGCCAGCAGTGAAGAGGGGGCCACCATATATTTT. V usage is TRBV6-1 and J usage is TRBJ1-3, with 7 bases aligning to TRBD1. The germline V gene has CDR1 MNHNS and CDR2 SASEGT. V shed 1 base and J 9 bases; nucleotides not matched to a gene: 0. The CDR3 totals 12 residues.

V usage is TRBV28 and J usage is TRBJ2-7; 13 nucleotides align to TRBD2. V was clipped by 7 bases and J by 6 bases; unmatched bases: 9. Germline V lookup: CDR1 MDHEN, CDR2 SYDVKM. There are 15 residues in the CDR3. The CDR3 loop is CASTSRTSGRREQYF. CDR3 bases: TGTGCCAGCACCTCCCGGACTAGCGGGAGACGCGAGCAGTACTTC.

DNA for the CDR3: TGTGCCAGCAATGAGGGTCTAAGCACCGGGGAGCTGTTTTTT. It codes for CASNEGLSTGELFF. The rearrangement joins TRBV11-2 to TRBJ2-2, with D possibly TRBD2 on 5 matching bases. Trimming removed 7 bases from V and 4 bases from J, with 13 bases in between. This CDR3 region has 14 residues. CDR1 and CDR2 (germline): SGHAT, FQNNGV. The full variable domain, in which reference TRBV11-2 and TRBJ2-2 provide the parts outside the CDR3, is EAGVAQSPRYKIIEKRQSVAFWCNPISGHATLYWYQQILGQGPKLLIQFQNNGVVDDSQLPKDRFSAERLKGVDSTLKIQPAKLEDSAVYLCASNEGLSTGELFFGEGSRLTVL.

V and J are TRBV7-2 and TRBJ2-3, with D possibly TRBD2 on 6 matching bases. CDR3 length: 17 residues. Germline loops: CDR1 SGHTA, CDR2 FQGNSA. The V end lost 3 bases, the J end lost 2 bases, and 18 bases lay between the germline ends. The DNA for the CDR3 is TGTGCCAGCAGCTTCCAGCGCGTCGGCGGGGCCACAGATACGCAGTATTTT. This translates into CASSFQRVGGATDTQYF.

The chain is built from TRBV18 and TRBJ2-7; 9 bases align to TRBD1. The CDR3 sequence is 16 residues long. CDR1 and CDR2 (germline): KGHSH, LQKENI. V was clipped by 3 bases and J by 6 bases; unmatched bases: 12. CDR3 in DNA: TGTGCCAGCTCACCGTTCCGGGACAGGGTTTCGTCCGAGCAGTACTTC. Protein product: CASSPFRDRVSSEQYF.

The chain joins TRBV30 to TRBJ2-1; no clear D. The CDR3 runs 12 residues. The germline gives CDR1 GTSNPN, CDR2 SVGIG (reference sequence). Trimming took 0 bases from V and 7 from J, leaving 7 bases between them. CDR3 sequence (DNA): TGTGCCTGGAGTGTACAGCAAAATGAGCAGTTCTTC. Translation gives CAWSVQQNEQFF.

The rearrangement uses TRBV2 and TRBJ2-2; tentatively, D is TRBD1 (6 bases). The germline V gene has CDR1 SNHLY and CDR2 FYNNEI. V lost 2 bases and J lost 5, with 12 bases in between. CDR3 size: 15 residues. The CDR3 loop reads CASSESEQGTGELFF. The CDR3 DNA follows: TGTGCCAGCAGTGAATCCGAACAGGGTACCGGGGAGCTGTTTTTT.

The V and J genes are TRBV7-9 and TRBJ1-1, with a tentative D call TRBD1 (5 bases). Germline V gives CDR1 SEHNR, CDR2 FQNEAQ (reference sequence). V was clipped by 5 bases and J by 2 bases, with 12 bases between them. The CDR3 sequence is 14 residues long. Here the CDR3 reads CASSPRTYNTEAFF. The CDR3 DNA follows: TGTGCCAGCAGCCCCCGGACATACAACACTGAAGCTTTCTTT.

The J gene is TRBJ2-4, the V gene TRBV19; weak D call: TRBD1 (6 bases). The germline gives CDR1 LNHDA, CDR2 SQIVND (reference sequence). V was trimmed by 9 bases and J by 1 base, leaving 13 bases between them. This CDR3 is built from 14 residues. This CDR3 reads CASGHRVAKNIQYF. In DNA, the CDR3 is TGTGCCAGCGGTCACAGGGTGGCCAAAAACATTCAGTACTTC.

The chain joins TRBV7-2 to TRBJ1-3; D unresolved. CDR1 and CDR2 (germline): SGHTA, FQGNSA. This CDR3 spans 16 amino acids. The ends were cut back, 2 bases at V and 0 bases at J, with 11 bases in the middle. DNA of the CDR3: TGTGCCAGCAGCTTAAATTTGGGGAGCTCTGGAAACACCATATATTTT. Amino acids: CASSLNLGSSGNTIYF.

In this sample, this clone turned up once. V gene TRBV5-1 combines with J gene TRBJ2-1; 11 nucleotides agree with TRBD2. V gave up 4 bases and J gave up 6 bases; unmatched junction bases: 9. Germline V gene sequence: CDR1 SGHRS, CDR2 YFSETQ. The CDR3 sequence is 16 residues long. CDR3 DNA: TGCGCCAGCAGCCAGCTTAGCGGGGGGGCCCGCAATGAGCAGTTCTTC. This codes for CASSQLSGGARNEQFF.

The chain combines TRBV4-3 with TRBJ2-1; tentative D call: TRBD1 (5 bases). This CDR3 comprises 14 residues. V dropped 4 bases and J dropped 2 bases, with 9 bases sitting between them. The germline CDR1 and CDR2 sequences are LGHNA and YSLEER. For the CDR3, the DNA is TGCGCCAGCAGCCCCTCGACAGCCTACAATGAGCAGTTCTTC. Translated, it gives CASSPSTAYNEQFF.

This clone was detected only a few times. The genes are TRBV10-3 and TRBJ1-5; a weak D match, TRBD1 (5 bases). Germline V lookup: CDR1 ENHRY, CDR2 SYGVKD. This CDR3 is 14 amino acids long. With 0 bases removed from V and 7 bases from J, the gap between germline ends came to 10 bases. CDR3 in amino acids: CAISESKGEQPQHF. CDR3 DNA: TGTGCCATCAGTGAGTCGAAAGGGGAACAGCCCCAGCATTTT.

V gene TRBV4-3 combines with J gene TRBJ1-5, with no clear D. Trimming took 1 base from V and 3 from J, leaving 10 bases between them. Germline CDR1 reads LGHNA; CDR2 reads YSLEER. CDR3 length equals 15 residues. The CDR3 DNA follows: TGCGCCAGCAGCCAAGTTTTCCAGGACAATCAGCCCCAGCATTTT. This encodes CASSQVFQDNQPQHF.

The rearrangement joins TRBV20-1 to TRBJ1-5; D is ambiguous. The ends were cut back, 3 bases at V and 0 bases at J, with 6 bases in the middle. Germline V gene data show CDR1 as DFQATT and CDR2 as SNEGSKA (reference sequence). The CDR3 has 13 amino acids. The DNA of the CDR3 is TGCAGTGCTAGTCCCAGTAGCAATCAGCCCCAGCATTTT. Encoded protein: CSASPSSNQPQHF.

This CDR3 is CASSLGRVSTGELFF. CDR3 bases: TGTGCCAGCAGCTTAGGCAGGGTGAGCACCGGGGAGCTGTTTTTT. The J gene is TRBJ2-2, the V gene TRBV7-2, with a tentative D call TRBD1 (5 bases). Germline-derived CDR1 and CDR2 are SGHTA and FQGNSA. With 1 base removed from V and 4 bases from J, the gap between germline ends came to 10 bases. This CDR3 has 15 amino acids.

The chain combines TRBV25-1 with TRBJ1-2; a possible D gene is TRBD1 (5 bases). Per germline, CDR1 MGHDK and CDR2 SYGVNS. V lost 10 bases and J 1 base, leaving 13 bases between the germline ends. This CDR3 spans 13 amino acids. The CDR3 is CATRRGDNYGYTF. In DNA, the CDR3 is TGTGCCACCCGACGGGGGGATAACTATGGCTACACCTTC.

The chain combines TRBV5-3 with TRBJ1-1, with 8 bases matching TRBD1. TRBV5-3 is identified as an open reading frame with a role that is uncertain. This CDR3 is built from 14 residues. The ends lost 0 bases at V and 6 bases at J; junction bases unmatched: 4. DNA for the CDR3: TGTGCCAGAAGCTTGGAGGACAGGGTTGCTGAAGCTTTCTTT. It is translated as CARSLEDRVAEAFF.

The V call is TRBV30, the J call TRBJ2-3; 7 bases line up with TRBD2. Germline V gives CDR1 GTSNPN, CDR2 SVGIG (reference sequence). The J segment lost 11 bases and the V segment lost 0 bases, leaving 17 bases of the junction unmatched. The CDR3 spans 16 residues. In DNA form, the CDR3 reads TGTGCCTGGAGTGTACAAGGAGGCGGGGGAGTTATGGGGCAGTATTTT. Its protein product is CAWSVQGGGGVMGQYF.

V gene TRBV5-1 combines with J gene TRBJ1-1; maybe TRBD1 (6 bases). Germline CDR1 SGHRS, CDR2 YFSETQ. Trimming shortened V by 0 bases and J by 0 bases, and 6 bases separated the two germline ends. The CDR3 extends over 14 amino acids. The CDR3, as DNA: TGCGCCAGCAGCTTGGACAGGGTGAACACTGAAGCTTTCTTT. Its protein is CASSLDRVNTEAFF.